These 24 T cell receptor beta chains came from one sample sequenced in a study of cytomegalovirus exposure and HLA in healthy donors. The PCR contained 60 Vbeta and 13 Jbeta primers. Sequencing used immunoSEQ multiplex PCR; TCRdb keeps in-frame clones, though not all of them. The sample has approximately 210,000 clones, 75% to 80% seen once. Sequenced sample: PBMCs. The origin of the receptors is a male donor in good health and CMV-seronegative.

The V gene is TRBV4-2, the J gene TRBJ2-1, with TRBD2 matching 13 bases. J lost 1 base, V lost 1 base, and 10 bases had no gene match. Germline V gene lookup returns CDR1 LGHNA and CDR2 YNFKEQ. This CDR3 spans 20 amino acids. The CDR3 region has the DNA TGTGCCAGCAGCCAAGCCCCCGGGACTAGCGGGATTTGGTCCTACAATGAGCAGTTCTTC. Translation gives CASSQAPGTSGIWSYNEQFF.

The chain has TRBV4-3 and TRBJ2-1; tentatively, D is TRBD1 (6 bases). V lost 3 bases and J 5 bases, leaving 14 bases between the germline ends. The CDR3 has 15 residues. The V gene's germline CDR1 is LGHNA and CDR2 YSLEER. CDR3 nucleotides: TGCGCCAGCAGCCAGTTACTATCAGGGGACAATGAGCAGTTCTTC. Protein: CASSQLLSGDNEQFF.

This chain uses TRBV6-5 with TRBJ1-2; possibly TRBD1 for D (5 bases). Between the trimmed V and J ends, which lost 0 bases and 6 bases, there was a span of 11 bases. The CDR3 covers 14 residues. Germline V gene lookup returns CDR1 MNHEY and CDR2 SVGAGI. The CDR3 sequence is CASSYSQVLNGYTF. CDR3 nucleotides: TGTGCCAGCAGTTACTCACAGGTTTTGAATGGCTACACCTTC.

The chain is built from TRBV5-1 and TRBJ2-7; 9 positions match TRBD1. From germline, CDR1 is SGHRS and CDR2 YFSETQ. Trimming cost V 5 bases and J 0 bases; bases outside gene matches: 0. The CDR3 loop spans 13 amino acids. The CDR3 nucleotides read TGCGCCAGCAGGGGACAGGGCTCCTACGAGCAGTACTTC. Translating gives CASRGQGSYEQYF.

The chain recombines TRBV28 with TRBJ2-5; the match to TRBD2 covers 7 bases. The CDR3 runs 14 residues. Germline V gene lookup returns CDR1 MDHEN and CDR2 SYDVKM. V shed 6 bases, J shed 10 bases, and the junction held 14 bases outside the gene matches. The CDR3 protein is CASRPAGLEGDQYF. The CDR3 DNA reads TGTGCCAGCAGACCAGCGGGGCTAGAAGGGGACCAGTACTTC.

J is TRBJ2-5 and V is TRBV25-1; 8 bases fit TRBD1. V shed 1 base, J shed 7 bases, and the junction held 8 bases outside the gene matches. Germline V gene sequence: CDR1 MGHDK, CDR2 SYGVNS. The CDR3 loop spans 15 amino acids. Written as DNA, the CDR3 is TGTGCCAGCAGTGAATTTGACAGGGGCACTGGGACCCAGTACTTC. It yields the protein CASSEFDRGTGTQYF.

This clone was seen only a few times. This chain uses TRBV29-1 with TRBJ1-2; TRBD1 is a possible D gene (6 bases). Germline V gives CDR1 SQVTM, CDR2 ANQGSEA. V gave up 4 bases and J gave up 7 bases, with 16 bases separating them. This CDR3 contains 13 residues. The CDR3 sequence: CSVARGAASGYTF. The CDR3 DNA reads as TGCAGCGTTGCCCGGGGGGCTGCGAGTGGCTACACCTTC.

Written as DNA, the CDR3 is TGTGCCAGCAGCCAAGAGAGCACGGGTCCACCCCTCCACTTT. It encodes CASSQESTGPPLHF. The chain combines TRBV4-2 with TRBJ1-6, with D hard to call. Germline V gene lookup returns CDR1 LGHNA and CDR2 YNFKEQ. Trimming removed 0 bases from V and 11 bases from J, with 11 bases in between. The length of the CDR3 is 14 residues.

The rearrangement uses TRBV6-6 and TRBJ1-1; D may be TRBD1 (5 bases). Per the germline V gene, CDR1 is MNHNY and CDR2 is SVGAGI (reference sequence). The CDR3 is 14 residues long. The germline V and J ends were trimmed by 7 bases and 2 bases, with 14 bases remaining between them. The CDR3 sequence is CASTLGHSNTEAFF. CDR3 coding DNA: TGTGCCAGCACCCTCGGACACTCCAACACTGAAGCTTTCTTT.

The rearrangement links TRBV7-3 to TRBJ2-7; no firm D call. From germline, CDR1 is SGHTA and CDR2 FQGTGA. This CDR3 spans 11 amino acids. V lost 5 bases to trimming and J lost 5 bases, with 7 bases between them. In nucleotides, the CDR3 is TGTGCCAGCAGCCCCGTTAACGAGCAGTACTTC. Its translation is CASSPVNEQYF.

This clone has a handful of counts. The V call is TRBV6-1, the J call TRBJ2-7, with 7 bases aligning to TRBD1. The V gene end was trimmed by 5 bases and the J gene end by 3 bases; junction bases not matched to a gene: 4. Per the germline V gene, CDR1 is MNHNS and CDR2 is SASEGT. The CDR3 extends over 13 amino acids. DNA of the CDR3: TGTGCCAGCAGTACAGGGGCCGGCTACGAGCAGTACTTC. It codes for CASSTGAGYEQYF.

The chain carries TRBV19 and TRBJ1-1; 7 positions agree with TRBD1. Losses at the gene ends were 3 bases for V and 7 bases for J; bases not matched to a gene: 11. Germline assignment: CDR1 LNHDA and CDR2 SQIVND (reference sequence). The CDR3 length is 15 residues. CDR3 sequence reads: CASSIRGTADLEAFF. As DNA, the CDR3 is TGTGCCAGTAGTATCAGGGGGACAGCAGATCTTGAAGCTTTCTTT.

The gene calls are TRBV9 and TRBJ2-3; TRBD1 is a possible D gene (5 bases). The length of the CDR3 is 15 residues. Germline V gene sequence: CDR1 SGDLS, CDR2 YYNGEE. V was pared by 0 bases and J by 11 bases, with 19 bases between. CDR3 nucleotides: TGTGCCAGCAGCGTAGTCAGGGCATGGGGCATCGTGCAGTATTTT. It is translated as CASSVVRAWGIVQYF.

CDR3 amino acids: CATSRDHWLSSAGNQPQHF. The DNA of the CDR3 is TGTGCCACCAGCAGAGATCATTGGCTCTCTTCGGCGGGCAATCAGCCCCAGCATTTT. This chain uses TRBV15 with TRBJ1-5; D gene uncertain. V lost 0 bases to trimming and J lost 2 bases, with 20 bases between them. CDR3 length: 19 residues. The germline V gene has CDR1 LNHNV and CDR2 YYDKDF (reference sequence).

CDR3 in DNA: TGTGCCAGCAGCCTAGCGGGAGGACCCACAGATACGCAGTATTTT. It encodes CASSLAGGPTDTQYF. V gene TRBV6-5 combines with J gene TRBJ2-3, with 11 positions matching TRBD2. The CDR3 contains 15 residues. From germline, CDR1 is MNHEY and CDR2 SVGAGI. With V trimmed by 6 bases and J by 2 bases, 4 bases remained unmatched.

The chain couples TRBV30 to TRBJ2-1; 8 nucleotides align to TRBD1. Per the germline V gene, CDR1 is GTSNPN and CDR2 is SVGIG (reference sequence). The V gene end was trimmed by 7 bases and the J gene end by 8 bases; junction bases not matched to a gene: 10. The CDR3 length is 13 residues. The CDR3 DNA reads TGTGCCTCCGACAGGGGCCTGGGGGATGAGCAGTTCTTC. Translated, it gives CASDRGLGDEQFF.

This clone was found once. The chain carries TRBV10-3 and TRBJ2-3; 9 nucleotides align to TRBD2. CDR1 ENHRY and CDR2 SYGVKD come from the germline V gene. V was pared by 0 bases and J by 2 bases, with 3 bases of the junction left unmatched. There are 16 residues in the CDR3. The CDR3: CAISESGLAPTDTQYF. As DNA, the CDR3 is TGTGCCATCAGTGAGTCAGGACTAGCGCCCACAGATACGCAGTATTTT.

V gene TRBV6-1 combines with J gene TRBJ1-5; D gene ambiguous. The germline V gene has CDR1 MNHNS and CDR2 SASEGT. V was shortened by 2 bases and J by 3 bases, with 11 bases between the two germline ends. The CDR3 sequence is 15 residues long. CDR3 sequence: CASSEWSQNNQPQHF. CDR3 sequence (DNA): TGTGCCAGCAGTGAATGGTCTCAGAACAATCAGCCCCAGCATTTT.

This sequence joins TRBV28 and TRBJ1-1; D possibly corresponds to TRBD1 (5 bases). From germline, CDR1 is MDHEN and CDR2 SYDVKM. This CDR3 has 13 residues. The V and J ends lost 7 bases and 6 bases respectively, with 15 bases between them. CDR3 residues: CASTTPQGAEAFF. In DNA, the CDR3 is TGTGCCAGCACCACCCCACAAGGGGCTGAAGCTTTCTTT.

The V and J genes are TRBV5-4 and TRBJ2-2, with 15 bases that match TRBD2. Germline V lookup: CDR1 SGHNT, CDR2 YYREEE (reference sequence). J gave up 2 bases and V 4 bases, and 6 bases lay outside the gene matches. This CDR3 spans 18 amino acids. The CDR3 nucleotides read TGTGCCAGCAGCGACGGGACTAGCGGGAGGCTTAACACCGGGGAGCTGTTTTTT. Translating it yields CASSDGTSGRLNTGELFF.

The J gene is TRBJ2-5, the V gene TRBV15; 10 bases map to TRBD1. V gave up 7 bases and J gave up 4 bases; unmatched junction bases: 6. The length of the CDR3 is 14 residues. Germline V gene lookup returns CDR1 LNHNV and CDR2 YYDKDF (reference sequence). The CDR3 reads CATTPDRGRETQYF. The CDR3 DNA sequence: TGTGCCACCACTCCTGACAGGGGGCGAGAGACCCAGTACTTC.

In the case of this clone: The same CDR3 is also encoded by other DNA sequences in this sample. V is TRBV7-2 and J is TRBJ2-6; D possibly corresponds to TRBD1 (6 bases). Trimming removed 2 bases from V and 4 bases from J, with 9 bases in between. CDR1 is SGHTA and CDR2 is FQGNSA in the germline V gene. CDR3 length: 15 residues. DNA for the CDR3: TGTGCCAGCAGCTTAACAGGGTCCGGGGCCAACGTCCTGACTTTC. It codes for CASSLTGSGANVLTF.

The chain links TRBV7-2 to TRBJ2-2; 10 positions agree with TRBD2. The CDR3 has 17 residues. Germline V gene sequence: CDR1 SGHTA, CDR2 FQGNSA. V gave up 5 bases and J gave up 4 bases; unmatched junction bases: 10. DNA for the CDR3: TGTGCCAGCAGCCCTAGAGCGGGAGGGCCGTTCACCGGGGAGCTGTTTTTT. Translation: CASSPRAGGPFTGELFF. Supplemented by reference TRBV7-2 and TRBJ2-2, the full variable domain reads GAGVSQSPSNKVTEKGKDVELRCDPISGHTALYWYRQSLGQGLEFLIYFQGNSAPDKSGLPSDRFSAERTGGSVSTLTIQRTQQEDSAVYLCASSPRAGGPFTGELFFGEGSRLTVL.

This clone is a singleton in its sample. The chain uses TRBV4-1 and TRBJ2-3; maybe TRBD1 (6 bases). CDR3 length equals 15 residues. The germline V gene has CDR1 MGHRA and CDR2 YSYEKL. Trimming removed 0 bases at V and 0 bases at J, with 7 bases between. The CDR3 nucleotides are TGCGCCAGCAGCCAAGAAACAGGGAGCACAGATACGCAGTATTTT. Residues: CASSQETGSTDTQYF.